These 27 T cell receptor beta chains originate from one sample sequenced in a study of T cell repertoires in cytomegalovirus infection. TCRdb re-called the reads with MiXCR, one entry per CDR3 protein. The sample includes just over 300,000 distinct CDR3 sequences, roughly a sixth of them seen just once. The sequencing sample was made of PBMCs. The source of these receptors is a human donor in good health (CMV status not recorded). Some clones in this sample may be carry-over from other donors' samples.

This clonotype has ten or more counts. The rearrangement joins TRBV28 to TRBJ1-6; D not resolved. The CDR3 extends over 14 amino acids. CDR1 is MDHEN and CDR2 is SYDVKM in the germline V gene. The ends were cut back, 1 base at V and 7 bases at J, with 8 bases in the middle. CDR3 in amino acids: CASSLFVSNSPLHF. CDR3 in DNA: TGTGCCAGCAGTTTATTTGTGAGCAATTCACCCCTCCACTTT.

V is TRBV3-1 and J is TRBJ2-6, with D unresolved. CDR1 LGHDT and CDR2 YNNKEL come from the germline V gene (reference sequence). Trimming removed 1 base at V and 4 bases at J, with 29 bases between. The CDR3 extends over 22 amino acids. CDR3 DNA: TGTGCCAGCAGCCAAGGGCGCCCGGGTCCTCGTCCCCCCCCTTTGGGGGCCAACGTCCTGACTTTC. It translates to CASSQGRPGPRPPPLGANVLTF.

The CDR3 reads CASSSSETQYF. The CDR3 DNA follows: TGTGCCAGCAGTTCGTCAGAGACCCAGTACTTC. The rearrangement joins TRBV27 to TRBJ2-5, with D unresolved. CDR3 length: 11 amino acids. V was clipped by 4 bases and J by 4 bases, with 4 bases between them. Germline V gene lookup returns CDR1 MNHEY and CDR2 SMNVEV (reference sequence).

This clonotype was counted many times. The chain is built from TRBV12-3 or TRBV12-4 and TRBJ2-5, with D possibly TRBD2 on 5 matching bases. The CDR3 is 14 amino acids. V was clipped by 5 bases and J by 5 bases, with 15 bases between them. CDR3 residues: CASSPGGGPETQYF. The CDR3, as DNA: TGTGCCAGCAGTCCAGGTGGCGGGCCCGAGACCCAGTACTTC.

This clonotype was seen only a few times. The V gene is TRBV2, the J gene TRBJ2-3; no clear D. The CDR3 runs to 10 residues. V lost 4 bases to trimming and J lost 10 bases, with 6 bases between them. CDR1 and CDR2 (germline): SNHLY, FYNNEI. In DNA form, the CDR3 reads TGTGCCAGCAGTGTCCCAGCGCAGTATTTT. This encodes CASSVPAQYF.

This clonotype was observed a few times. J is TRBJ1-2 and V is TRBV20-1; 10 bases match TRBD1. Germline trimming cut 6 bases from V and 6 bases from J; bases unmatched to any gene: 7. CDR1 and CDR2 (germline): DFQATT, SNEGSKA (reference sequence). This CDR3 is built from 13 residues. For the CDR3, the DNA is TGCAGTGCCAGGGGGACAGGGGAGGATGGCTACACCTTC. This codes for CSARGTGEDGYTF.

This clonotype was found a few times. The chain uses TRBV12-3 or TRBV12-4 and TRBJ1-6, with a tentative D call TRBD1 (5 bases). The CDR3 runs 15 residues. V gave up 5 bases and J gave up 7 bases, with 15 bases separating them. CDR3 DNA sequence: TGTGCCAGCAGTGAGCAGGTCCGGGGGAATTCACCCCTCCACTTT. Encoded protein: CASSEQVRGNSPLHF.

The chain combines TRBV19 with TRBJ1-5; D ambiguous. Germline V gives CDR1 LNHDA, CDR2 SQIVND (reference sequence). The CDR3 covers 15 residues. With 2 bases removed from V and 4 bases from J, the gap between germline ends came to 12 bases. In nucleotides, the CDR3 is TGTGCCAGTAGTATAATGGGCCGCGGGAATCAGCCCCAGCATTTT. As protein: CASSIMGRGNQPQHF.

This clonotype occurred many times. V is TRBV4-3 and J is TRBJ1-1, with D uncertain. The germline V and J ends were trimmed by 1 base and 1 base, with 7 bases remaining between them. The germline V gene encodes CDR1 LGHNA and CDR2 YSLEER. CDR3 length equals 14 residues. The CDR3 is CASSQVDRNTEAFF. In DNA form, the CDR3 reads TGCGCCAGCAGCCAAGTGGACCGGAACACTGAAGCTTTCTTT.

The V call is TRBV7-9, the J call TRBJ1-2; tentatively, D is TRBD1 (6 bases). Per germline, CDR1 SEHNR and CDR2 FQNEAQ (reference sequence). The V gene lost 5 bases and the J gene lost 0 bases, with 13 bases spanning the gap. This CDR3 is 15 amino acids long. CDR3 amino acids: CASSILDRSNYGYTF. CDR3 nucleotide sequence: TGTGCCAGCAGCATCTTGGACAGATCTAACTATGGCTACACCTTC.

This clonotype was counted between two and nine times. The chain recombines TRBV12-3 or TRBV12-4 with TRBJ1-1; perhaps TRBD1 as D (5 bases). The CDR3 runs 11 residues. Between the trimmed V and J ends, which lost 5 bases and 7 bases, there was a span of 8 bases. CDR3 amino acids: CASSGTVEAFF. Written as DNA, the CDR3 is TGTGCCAGCAGTGGGACTGTTGAAGCTTTCTTT.

This clonotype was seen a single time. This may be a read error, as it is one base from a much larger clone. This is likely a read error, given that the CDR3 carries no conserved phenylalanine or tryptophan at its end. The chain employs TRBV4-2 and TRBJ1-2; no reliable D call. Trimming took 0 bases from V and 4 from J, leaving 12 bases between them. This CDR3 region has 15 residues. Looked up from germline, CDR1 is LGHNA and CDR2 is YNFKEQ. CDR3 sequence (DNA): TGTGCCAGCAGCCAAGATTACGAGGCCCTCTATGGCTACACCTAC. It is translated as CASSQDYEALYGYTY.

In this sample, this clonotype turned up many times. V and J are TRBV7-2 and TRBJ2-3; D unresolved. Germline CDR1 SGHTA, CDR2 FQGNSA. Trimming took 0 bases from V and 4 from J, leaving 11 bases between them. The CDR3 extends over 15 amino acids. In DNA, the CDR3 is TGTGCCAGCAGCTTAGCGCCCCATTCAGCAGATACGCAGTATTTT. The encoded protein is CASSLAPHSADTQYF. Drawing the rest from reference TRBV7-2 and TRBJ2-3, the complete variable domain is GAGVSQSPSNKVTEKGKDVELRCDPISGHTALYWYRQSLGQGLEFLIYFQGNSAPDKSGLPSDRFSAERTGGSVSTLTIQRTQQEDSAVYLCASSLAPHSADTQYFGPGTRLTVL.

This clonotype appeared many times. An end of the junction does not agree with germline; a read error may underlie this. V and J are TRBV7-7 and TRBJ1-1; D not resolved. The germline CDR1 and CDR2 sequences are SSHAT and FNYEAQ (reference sequence). The CDR3 length is 13 residues. CDR3 in DNA: TGTGCTAGCAGCACCGACATGAACACTGAAGCTTTCTTT. It specifies CASSTDMNTEAFF. The full variable domain, rest sourced from reference TRBV7-7 and TRBJ1-1, is GAGVSQSPRYKVTKRGQDVTLRCDPISSHATLYWYQQALGQGPEFLTYFNYEAQPDKSGLPSDRFSAERPEGSISTLTIQRTEQRDSAMYRCASSTDMNTEAFFGQGTRLTVV.

Many counts were recorded for this clonotype. At one end the junction does not follow the germline gene, possibly because of a read error. The chain joins TRBV12-3 or TRBV12-4 to TRBJ1-3; 8 positions agree with TRBD1. CDR3 size: 12 residues. The DNA of the CDR3 is TGTGCCAGCAGTCGCAACAGGGGGACTAAGGATTTT. Protein product: CASSRNRGTKDF.

This clonotype was seen many times. The chain carries TRBV7-2 and TRBJ2-5, with 8 bases lining up with TRBD1. This CDR3 spans 15 amino acids. Germline V gives CDR1 SGHTA, CDR2 FQGNSA. Losses at the gene ends were 3 bases for V and 5 bases for J; bases not matched to a gene: 8. This CDR3 is CASSLDRAWGETQYF. The CDR3 DNA reads TGTGCCAGCAGCTTGGACAGGGCCTGGGGGGAGACCCAGTACTTC. The complete variable domain, with remaining parts taken from reference TRBV7-2 and TRBJ2-5, reads GAGVSQSPSNKVTEKGKDVELRCDPISGHTALYWYRQSLGQGLEFLIYFQGNSAPDKSGLPSDRFSAERTGGSVSTLTIQRTQQEDSAVYLCASSLDRAWGETQYFGPGTRLLVL.

This clonotype has only a few counts. Here the CDR3 reads CAISIENSYEQYF. The CDR3 DNA reads TGTGCCATCTCCATCGAAAACAGCTACGAGCAGTACTTC. V and J are TRBV10-3 and TRBJ2-7; D not resolved. Germline CDR1 ENHRY, CDR2 SYGVKD. V gave up 8 bases and J gave up 3 bases, with 14 bases separating them. This CDR3 has 13 residues.

The V call is TRBV20-1, the J call TRBJ2-7; D might be TRBD2 (6 bases). Trimming stripped 1 base from V and 3 bases from J, with 13 bases between. Germline V CDR1 and CDR2: DFQATT, SNEGSKA (reference sequence). This CDR3 spans 14 amino acids. The CDR3 protein is CSARVESGGYEQYF. In nucleotides, the CDR3 is TGCAGTGCTAGAGTTGAGTCCGGGGGCTACGAGCAGTACTTC.

This clonotype was detected ten times or more. The chain uses TRBV7-2 and TRBJ1-2; no clear D gene. Deletions cut 5 bases from V and 2 bases from J, with 9 bases between. Germline CDR1 reads SGHTA; CDR2 reads FQGNSA. The CDR3 covers 13 residues. CDR3 DNA sequence: TGTGCCAGCAGCCTAGGAGTCAACTATGGCTACACCTTC. As protein: CASSLGVNYGYTF.

This rearrangement joins TRBV28 to TRBJ1-5; tentatively, D is TRBD1 (5 bases). The CDR3 is 14 amino acids. V lost 7 bases to trimming and J lost 5 bases, with 15 bases between them. Germline V CDR1 and CDR2: MDHEN, SYDVKM. The chain's CDR3 is CASNPGLGDQPQHF. The CDR3 nucleotides are TGTGCCAGCAACCCGGGACTGGGGGATCAGCCCCAGCATTTT.

The chain employs TRBV20-1 and TRBJ1-5, with D perhaps matching TRBD1 (5 bases). The germline V gene encodes CDR1 DFQATT and CDR2 SNEGSKA (reference sequence). V was pared by 0 bases and J by 2 bases, with 17 bases between. The CDR3 sequence is 17 residues long. DNA of the CDR3: TGCAGTGCTAGAGATTTCCAGGGAGAGGTGGGCAATCAGCCCCAGCATTTT. It translates to CSARDFQGEVGNQPQHF.

This clonotype came up a few times. Here the CDR3 reads CATSDPSGDRYNEQFF. The CDR3, as DNA: TGTGCCACCAGTGATCCGAGCGGGGACCGCTACAATGAGCAGTTCTTC. The chain combines TRBV24-1 with TRBJ2-1, with 7 bases fitting TRBD2. The CDR3 runs to 16 residues. The germline V gene encodes CDR1 KGHDR and CDR2 SFDVKD. The V segment lost 3 bases and the J segment 3 bases; nucleotides outside the gene matches: 7.

This clonotype was counted a few times. The CDR3 reads CASSPLNRDSLYGYTF. Here the CDR3 DNA reads TGTGCCAGCTCACCACTAAACCGGGACAGTCTCTATGGCTACACCTTC. The rearrangement uses TRBV18 and TRBJ1-2; TRBD1 agrees at 7 bases. V dropped 1 base and J dropped 4; count of bases not matched to a gene: 9. Germline loops: CDR1 KGHSH, CDR2 LQKENI. This CDR3 is built from 16 residues.

This clonotype was counted a few times. The chain links TRBV7-9 to TRBJ2-3; 9 bases are a match to TRBD1. There are 15 residues in the CDR3. Per germline, CDR1 SEHNR and CDR2 FQNEAQ (reference sequence). V shed 5 bases and J 4 bases; nucleotides not matched to a gene: 7. The CDR3 coding sequence is TGTGCCAGCAGCGAGACAGGGGGGGCACCAGATACGCAGTATTTT. Translation: CASSETGGAPDTQYF. Full variable domain (remainder filled in from reference TRBV7-9 and TRBJ2-3): DTGVSQNPRHKITKRGQNVTFRCDPISEHNRLYWYRQTLGQGPEFLTYFQNEAQLEKSRLLSDRFSAERPKGSFSTLEIQRTEQGDSAMYLCASSETGGAPDTQYFGPGTRLTVL.

This clonotype was counted at least ten times. The chain employs TRBV19 and TRBJ1-2; 7 nucleotides match TRBD1. The ends lost 4 bases at V and 1 base at J; junction bases unmatched: 9. The CDR3 sequence is 16 residues long. Germline-derived CDR1 and CDR2 are LNHDA and SQIVND (reference sequence). This chain's CDR3 is CASSTQQGTLNYGYTF. CDR3 bases: TGTGCCAGTAGTACCCAACAGGGGACCCTTAACTATGGCTACACCTTC.

V and J are TRBV4-2 and TRBJ1-2; 8 bases agree with TRBD1. CDR3 length equals 15 residues. Germline CDR1 is LGHNA and CDR2 is YNFKEQ. The junction had 4 bases not matched to a gene; V was cut back by 0 bases and J by 4 bases. For the CDR3, the DNA is TGTGCCAGCAGCCAAGACCAGGGGGCCCGCTATGGCTACACCTTC. It specifies CASSQDQGARYGYTF.

A single count supports this clonotype. This chain connects TRBV7-9 to TRBJ1-1, with 9 bases matching TRBD1. Germline CDR1 is SEHNR and CDR2 is FQNEAQ (reference sequence). The CDR3 has 15 residues. The V segment lost 3 bases and the J segment 4 bases; nucleotides outside the gene matches: 6. CDR3 DNA: TGTGCCAGCAGCTTGCGGACAGGGGCGGCCACTGAAGCTTTCTTT. Protein product: CASSLRTGAATEAFF.